This TCR beta chain was captured in a study of T cell responses to AZD1222 COVID-19 vaccine (dated by TCRdb to the early 2020s). The study in broad terms: Because spike-specific TCR depth and breadth did not differ between the two schedules, AZD1222 recipients who got a second dose at roughly 4 weeks were pooled with those who got a second dose at roughly 12 weeks. A total of 233 trial participants underwent TCR sequencing, of whom approximately 200 had received two doses of AZD1222 and about 25 had received two doses of the MenACWY control vaccine. Trial participants were enrolled by age into subgroups of 18-55, 56-69 and 70-plus years, and approximately 150, 30 and 60 TCR-sequenced participants, respectively, were included in these subgroups.

The CDR3 regions of human TCRbeta chains were analyzed by immunosequencing. The authors' pipeline ran thus. TCRs in the repertoires were compared against a reference library of SARS-CoV-2-specific TCRs that had been generated with the MIRA antigen-specificity platform. Breadth meant the fraction of unique TCRs that were SARS-CoV-2-associated, whereas depth meant the fraction of total T cells that were SARS-CoV-2-associated. Each spike-specific TCR was assigned to its reactive spike region and to a CD4 or CD8 class using the MIRA data. Log10-transformed breadth and depth values were compared by one-way ANOVA with Sidak's multiple comparisons tests. Held by TCRdb, this immuneACCESS table contains in-frame sequences only and omits some clones. Under half of the omission traces to an unresolved V gene where checked; the cause of the rest is unknown. V and J calls and clone size are those listed in that table; D and trimming were worked out from the DNA. For this sample there are over 100,000 clones; 75% to 90% appear just once. Around 4.8% of the sample rests with the top ten.

The time point label for this specimen denotes: baseline before first vaccination. The vaccinee samples were drawn from two UK trials, COV001 and COV002, one of which was a single-blind randomized controlled phase 2/3 trial testing AZD1222 (ChAdOx1 nCoV-19) in healthy adults. Trial participant PBMC samples were collected at day 0 and day 28 after the second dose for TCRbeta chain sequencing. The research as a whole found: No day 14 peak-response samples were available, so repertoires were characterized only after the peak T cell response. In the small 56-69-year group, the increase in depth fell short of significance, most likely because of low power. Only a handful of AZD1222 recipients were SARS-CoV-2 seropositive at baseline, limiting conclusions about previously exposed vaccinees. Epitopes outside the regions mutated in the B.1.351 and B.1.1.7 variants were reportedly recognized by nearly half of the unique spike-specific TCRs. Most participants were white British and females outnumbered males, and the authors suggested that clonal diversity may have been underestimated. After two AZD1222 doses, spike-specific TCR breadth and depth were significantly higher than at day 0 and than in MenACWY recipients. CD4 TCRs associated with the vaccine covered the entire spike protein, and the dominant responses were in regions 160-218 and 743-854.

From a lookup of the germline V gene, CDR1 and CDR2 are SGHVS and FNYEAQ. From the cysteine up to the phenylalanine, the CDR3 has a length of 16 residues. The CDR3 DNA has 48 bases and is translated from base 1. The junction carries 19 bases between V and J, which are trimmed by 4 bases and 7 bases respectively. This clone was recorded once. Which antigen it targets is not known. No clone much larger than this one lies a single base away; base qualities are absent. The specimen comprised peripheral blood, sampled on day 0 of AZD1222 vaccination. The sequence derives from an adult in good health. The chain is assembled from TRBV7-6 and TRBJ2-2; no D gene is confidently identified. The CDR3 in this case is CASSYEVPPGIGELFF. The nucleotide sequence is TGTGCCAGCAGCTACGAGGTCCCCCCTGGTATCGGGGAGCTGTTTTTT.